This is a list of T cell receptor beta chains from one sample in a study of shared clonotypes between healthy human individuals. Only in-frame clones appear in the TCRdb table, and some are missing; sequencing was by immunoSEQ multiplex PCR. The table records 190,000 or so clones, around 63% of them present only once. The sequenced material came from memory CD4+ T cells sorted from blood. These receptor sequences come from a man younger than 45 in good health. The CDR3 runs from the conserved cysteine through the conserved F or W. A D gene is named only where the DNA matches it firmly.

TGCAGTGCTAGGACAGGGGGGACCCAGTACTTC	CSARTGGTQYF	TRBJ2-5	TRBD1	TRBV20-1	11
TGTGCCAGCAGTGTTCCGGGACGGACGAACACTGAAGCTTTCTTT	CASSVPGRTNTEAFF	TRBJ1-1	.	TRBV28	15
TGTGCCAGCAGCTTGGGGCGGGACGGAAGCTACGAGCAGTACTTC	CASSLGRDGSYEQYF	TRBJ2-7	.	TRBV5-5	15
TGTGCCAGCAGTAAAGACAGGGATGTACTTTTCTCCTACGAGCAGTACTTC	CASSKDRDVLFSYEQYF	TRBJ2-7	TRBD1	TRBV2	17
TGTGCCATCAGTGGGGGGCGGGGGAGCACAGATACGCAGTATTTT	CAISGGRGSTDTQYF	TRBJ2-3	.	TRBV10-3	15
TGTGCCAGCAGGGAATACAGGGAGGGGCAGCCCCAGCATTTT	CASREYREGQPQHF	TRBJ1-5	.	TRBV2	14
TGTGCCAGCTCTCCATTCCCTGGACTAGCGGGTTACAATGAGCAGTTCTTC	CASSPFPGLAGYNEQFF	TRBJ2-1	TRBD2	TRBV18	17
TGTGCCAGCAGCTCACTCTCGACTAGCGCAGCCTACGAGCAGTACTTC	CASSSLSTSAAYEQYF	TRBJ2-7	TRBD2	TRBV5-6	16
TGTGCCAGCAGCTTGTCTGGGAACGGGTTCGATGAGCAGTTCTTC	CASSLSGNGFDEQFF	TRBJ2-1	.	TRBV5-6	15
TGCGCCAGCAGCCAAGACTCTGGACTAGCGGGCAGACAGTTCTTC	CASSQDSGLAGRQFF	TRBJ2-1	TRBD2	TRBV4-3	15
TGCAGCGTTGTCATCATCGTGGGAGAGACCCAGTACTTC	CSVVIIVGETQYF	TRBJ2-5	.	TRBV29-1	13